Presented here are 29 T cell receptor beta chains from one specimen sequenced in a study of T cell clonotyping in hematopoietic cell transplantation. The time point is: recipient sample about 28 days before transplant, after cytoreduction. Libraries were prepared by immunoSEQ multiplex PCR; TCRdb keeps only in-frame clonotypes and omits some of them. The data show approximately 50,000 clones, with around 84% seen just once and less than 6.5% held by the top ten. Sequenced here: peripheral blood mononuclear cells, sampled before stem cell transplant. The receptors come from a man in his 60s with biphenotypic leukemia. Some clones in this sample may be carry-over from other donors' samples.

V is TRBV5-4 and J is TRBJ2-7; D not certain. This CDR3 is 14 amino acids long. In germline, CDR1 is SGHNT, CDR2 YYREEE (reference sequence). V gave up 0 bases and J gave up 3 bases, with 10 bases separating them. The CDR3 DNA reads TGTGCCAGCAGCTTGGAGGTGGGAAGCTACGAGCAGTACTTC. This translates into CASSLEVGSYEQYF.

The chain recombines TRBV4-2 with TRBJ1-4, with D uncertain. The CDR3 spans 15 residues. Looked up from germline, CDR1 is LGHNA and CDR2 is YNFKEQ. Deletions cut 3 bases from V and 0 bases from J, with 8 bases between. CDR3 loop: CASSHGTATNEKLFF. In DNA form, the CDR3 reads TGTGCCAGCAGCCACGGAACTGCAACTAATGAAAAACTGTTTTTT.

V gene TRBV20-1 combines with J gene TRBJ1-2, with TRBD1 identical over 9 bases. This CDR3 comprises 11 residues. The germline V gene has CDR1 DFQATT and CDR2 SNEGSKA (reference sequence). V lost 6 bases and J lost 7; bases outside the gene matches: 3. CDR3 in DNA: TGCAGTGCCTGGACAGGGGCTGGCTACACCTTC. Its translation: CSAWTGAGYTF.

In its sample, this clone was seen a few times. V gene TRBV7-8 combines with J gene TRBJ2-2, with D tentatively TRBD1 or TRBD2 (5 bases each). Germline CDR1 is SGHVS and CDR2 is FQNEAQ. The CDR3 extends over 14 amino acids. V lost 2 bases, J lost 7 bases, and 11 bases lay in between. Here the CDR3 DNA reads TGTGCCAGCAGCTTAAGGGACCAACGCGGGGAGCTGTTTTTT. Translating it yields CASSLRDQRGELFF.

This clone is a singleton in its sample. This chain joins TRBV5-4 and TRBJ2-3; weak D call: TRBD2 (5 bases). Germline V gene sequence: CDR1 SGHNT, CDR2 YYREEE (reference sequence). Between the trimmed V and J ends, which lost 3 bases and 8 bases, there was a span of 13 bases. This CDR3 has 13 amino acids. The CDR3 sequence: CASSSLGLGTQYF. Here the CDR3 DNA reads TGTGCCAGCAGCTCACTAGGCTTGGGTACGCAGTATTTT.

The rearrangement links TRBV7-8 to TRBJ1-2, with no clear D. V dropped 0 bases and J dropped 4 bases, with 9 bases sitting between them. The CDR3 consists of 14 residues. The germline V gene encodes CDR1 SGHVS and CDR2 FQNEAQ. As DNA, the CDR3 is TGTGCCAGCAGCTTAGCGATACACGTCTATGGCTACACCTTC. Translation gives CASSLAIHVYGYTF.

In its sample, this clone was seen a few times. The chain has TRBV14 and TRBJ2-7, with D possibly being TRBD1 or TRBD2 (5 bases each). V shed 1 base and J shed 4 bases, with 11 bases lying between them. The CDR3 sequence is 14 residues long. Germline CDR1 SGHDN, CDR2 FVKESK. The CDR3: CASSQGRGRYEQYF. CDR3 coding DNA: TGTGCCAGCAGCCAAGGACGGGGACGGTACGAGCAGTACTTC.

The J gene is TRBJ2-5, the V gene TRBV6-6; 9 nucleotides agree with TRBD1. V was clipped by 5 bases and J by 3 bases; unmatched bases: 4. CDR1 is MNHNY, CDR2 SVGAGI, per germline (reference sequence). The CDR3 consists of 14 residues. The CDR3 loop reads CASSHDRGEETQYF. The CDR3 bases are TGTGCCAGCAGTCATGACAGGGGGGAAGAGACCCAGTACTTC.

V is TRBV19 and J is TRBJ2-5; 13 nucleotides agree with TRBD2. Per germline, CDR1 LNHDA and CDR2 SQIVND (reference sequence). The ends lost 6 bases at V and 5 bases at J; junction bases unmatched: 9. This CDR3 is built from 16 residues. CDR3 loop: CASSDGLAGVGETQYF. As DNA, the CDR3 is TGTGCCAGTAGCGATGGACTAGCGGGAGTTGGGGAGACCCAGTACTTC.

This clone was found a few times. J is TRBJ1-1 and V is TRBV28; the match to TRBD1 covers 9 bases. CDR3 length: 14 residues. Germline values: CDR1 MDHEN, CDR2 SYDVKM. The V segment lost 6 bases and the J segment 3 bases; nucleotides outside the gene matches: 5. CDR3 in DNA: TGTGCCAGCAGGTTTGACAGGGGGTACACTGAAGCTTTCTTT. Its protein is CASRFDRGYTEAFF.

This sequence joins TRBV29-1 and TRBJ2-3, with a tentative D call TRBD2 (6 bases). The CDR3 extends over 11 amino acids. The germline CDR1 and CDR2 sequences are SQVTM and ANQGSEA. The V gene lost 7 bases and the J gene lost 7 bases, with 12 bases spanning the gap. Written as DNA, the CDR3 is TGCAGCGCCGGGACTGGCAATACGCAGTATTTT. Translating gives CSAGTGNTQYF.

V usage is TRBV30 and J usage is TRBJ2-7, with 8 nucleotides matching TRBD1. There are 13 residues in the CDR3. Germline CDR1 GTSNPN, CDR2 SVGIG (reference sequence). V was pared by 6 bases and J by 5 bases, with 9 bases of the junction left unmatched. This chain's CDR3 is CACYGRGLNEQYF. CDR3 DNA sequence: TGTGCCTGTTATGGCAGGGGGCTCAACGAGCAGTACTTC.

The V call is TRBV11-3, the J call TRBJ2-7, with a possible D match to TRBD1 (5 bases). Looked up from germline, CDR1 is SGHNT and CDR2 is YENEEA. The V gene lost 3 bases and the J gene lost 0 bases, with 6 bases spanning the gap. This CDR3 is 13 amino acids long. DNA of the CDR3: TGTGCCAGCAGCTTGGACACCTCCTACGAGCAGTACTTC. Its protein product is CASSLDTSYEQYF.

The gene calls are TRBV11-2 and TRBJ2-2; 12 nucleotides match TRBD2. CDR3 length: 16 residues. V trimming: 6 bases; J trimming: 6 bases; junction bases outside the gene matches: 8. Germline lookup yields CDR1 SGHAT and CDR2 FQNNGV. The CDR3 DNA reads as TGTGCCAGCAGGTCACGGACTAGCGGGAAGCCCGGGGAGCTGTTTTTT. Its translation is CASRSRTSGKPGELFF.

Of note for this clone: One end of the junction is discordant with germline, which a read error may explain. The rearrangement links TRBV15 to TRBJ1-2, with D hard to call. The CDR3 length is 14 residues. Per the germline V gene, CDR1 is LNHNV and CDR2 is YYDKDF (reference sequence). For the CDR3, the DNA is TGTGCCATCAGCCCTTACCCAACCCCCTATGGCTACACCTTC. Translated: CAISPYPTPYGYTF.

This clone was seen once. This sequence joins TRBV2 and TRBJ1-3; D might be TRBD1 (5 bases). V lost 4 bases to trimming and J lost 14 bases, with 12 bases between them. Germline V gene lookup returns CDR1 SNHLY and CDR2 FYNNEI. This CDR3 has 11 amino acids. The CDR3 here is CASSVGARLYF. As DNA, the CDR3 is TGTGCCAGCAGTGTTGGGGCCAGATTATATTTT.

This rearrangement joins TRBV7-6 to TRBJ2-7; D is unclear. In germline, CDR1 is SGHVS, CDR2 FNYEAQ. The CDR3 sequence is 13 residues long. With 0 bases removed from V and 5 bases from J, the gap between germline ends came to 8 bases. The DNA of the CDR3 is TGTGCCAGCAGCTTAGCCGCTTGGGACGAGCAGTACTTC. Translating it yields CASSLAAWDEQYF.

This chain joins TRBV15 and TRBJ1-5; perhaps TRBD1 as D (5 bases). From germline, CDR1 is LNHNV and CDR2 YYDKDF (reference sequence). The CDR3 is 15 residues long. The germline V and J ends were trimmed by 1 base and 4 bases, with 11 bases remaining between them. The CDR3 DNA reads TGTGCCACCAGCAGAGGGGGCGGGGGGAATCAGCCCCAGCATTTT. Its protein product is CATSRGGGGNQPQHF.

This clone has just one count. V usage is TRBV19 and J usage is TRBJ1-1; D not certain. The V end was cut by 7 bases, the J end by 5 bases, with 8 bases between. The CDR3 sequence is 11 residues long. CDR1 is LNHDA, CDR2 SQIVND, per germline (reference sequence). CDR3: CASNRGTEAFF. CDR3 in DNA: TGTGCCAGTAACCGTGGGACTGAAGCTTTCTTT.

The chain is built from TRBV18 and TRBJ2-5; no clear D gene. Germline V CDR1 and CDR2: KGHSH, LQKENI. Trimming cost V 2 bases and J 4 bases, with 8 bases left between them. The CDR3 length is 13 residues. In DNA, the CDR3 is TGTGCCAGCTCACCAGGAGCTCGAGAGACCCAGTACTTC. Translation: CASSPGARETQYF.

The CDR3 reads CASSSSGLAGGETQYF. CDR3 coding DNA: TGTGCCAGCAGCTCCTCCGGACTAGCGGGAGGGGAGACCCAGTACTTC. The V call is TRBV7-3, the J call TRBJ2-5; 15 nucleotides match TRBD2. CDR1 and CDR2 from the germline V gene are SGHTA and FQGTGA. This CDR3 has 16 amino acids. J gave up 5 bases and V 4 bases, and 5 bases lay outside the gene matches.

V gene TRBV28 combines with J gene TRBJ2-7; TRBD1 matches at 7 bases. The CDR3 sequence is 12 residues long. The V gene end was trimmed by 4 bases and the J gene end by 13 bases; junction bases not matched to a gene: 10. In germline, CDR1 is MDHEN, CDR2 SYDVKM. CDR3 bases: TGTGCCAGCAGTTCCAATCTCCGGGACAGATACTTC. It specifies CASSSNLRDRYF.

The V call is TRBV4-2, the J call TRBJ1-3; D is undetermined. V gave up 0 bases and J gave up 0 bases, with 6 bases separating them. Germline CDR1 reads LGHNA; CDR2 reads YNFKEQ. The CDR3 is 15 residues long. The CDR3 loop reads CASSQDRSSGNTIYF. As DNA, the CDR3 is TGTGCCAGCAGCCAAGATCGGAGCTCTGGAAACACCATATATTTT.

The J gene is TRBJ1-1, the V gene TRBV28, with unresolved D. Trimming cost V 3 bases and J 5 bases, with 10 bases left between them. The CDR3 is 13 amino acids. Germline values: CDR1 MDHEN, CDR2 SYDVKM. The DNA of the CDR3 is TGTGCCAGCAGTTTCCGCGGGGAGACTGAAGCTTTCTTT. Protein product: CASSFRGETEAFF.

This rearrangement joins TRBV5-6 to TRBJ2-7, with TRBD2 identical over 11 bases. CDR3 length equals 15 residues. CDR1 SGHDT and CDR2 YYEEEE come from the germline V gene. The V and J ends lost 2 bases and 5 bases, in that order; junction bases with no gene match: 6. CDR3 amino acids: CASSFGGLAVHEQYF. In DNA, the CDR3 is TGTGCCAGCAGCTTTGGGGGACTAGCGGTCCACGAGCAGTACTTC.

This clone turned up a few times. A junction boundary mismatches the germline segment, possibly from a read error. This rearrangement joins TRBV28 to TRBJ2-7, with TRBD1 matching 11 bases. Germline V gives CDR1 MDHEN, CDR2 SYDVKM. The CDR3 totals 13 residues. This CDR3 is CASSTGTGGERYF. The CDR3 DNA follows: TGTGCCAGCAGTACCGGGACAGGGGGTGAGCGGTACTTC.

V is TRBV29-1 and J is TRBJ1-2; possibly TRBD1 for D (5 bases). The CDR3 runs to 17 residues. V was pared by 3 bases and J by 0 bases, with 20 bases between. Looked up from germline, CDR1 is SQVTM and CDR2 is ANQGSEA. The CDR3 reads CSVDAPGRVGANYGYTF. The CDR3 bases are TGCAGCGTTGACGCCCCCGGCAGGGTCGGAGCTAACTATGGCTACACCTTC. The full variable domain, completed using reference TRBV29-1 and TRBJ1-2, is SAVISQKPSRDICQRGTSLTIQCQVDSQVTMMFWYRQQPGQSLTLIATANQGSEATYESGFVIDKFPISRPNLTFSTLTVSNMSPEDSSIYLCSVDAPGRVGANYGYTFGSGTRLTVV.

The V and J genes are TRBV9 and TRBJ1-1; 7 bases align to TRBD1. Per the germline V gene, CDR1 is SGDLS and CDR2 is YYNGEE. Trimming removed 4 bases from V and 4 bases from J; junction bases left unmatched: 10. The CDR3 runs 15 residues. The CDR3 region has the DNA TGTGCCAGCAGCTCCAACAGGGGACGGGGCACTGAAGCTTTCTTT. It codes for CASSSNRGRGTEAFF.

The J gene is TRBJ2-5, the V gene TRBV5-1; TRBD1 might be the D (5 bases). Germline V gives CDR1 SGHRS, CDR2 YFSETQ. The CDR3 length is 15 residues. With 5 bases removed from V and 4 bases from J, the gap between germline ends came to 18 bases. The CDR3 DNA reads as TGCGCCAGCAGTAAACAAGGGGCCTCTAGAGAGACCCAGTACTTC. It codes for CASSKQGASRETQYF.